This T cell receptor (beta chain) came from a study of beta chain features in type 1 diabetes. The length of the CDR3 is 14 residues. V lost 3 bases, J lost 4 bases, and 10 bases lay in between. Per germline, CDR1 SNHLY and CDR2 FYNNEI. Sequencing targeted expressed TCRB transcripts, as all isolated RNA had been reverse transcribed. Profiling relied on immunoSEQ multiplex PCR, and the TCRdb table lists in-frame clones only, not all of them. The top ten clones hold around 0.12% of a sample with about 640,000 clones, 9.5% to 15% of them seen once. Study-level results: Among all four CD4+ subsets, Type 1 diabetes patients had TCRB CDR3s that were moderately but significantly shorter.

This clone was observed a few times. Antigen specificity is unknown. This receptor was identified in a man aged 30-40 years with type 1 diabetes. The chain employs TRBV2 and TRBJ2-1, with D perhaps matching TRBD1 (6 bases). The sequencing sample was made of naive CD4+ T cells from blood. The chain's CDR3 is CASSERGGYNEQFF. The CDR3 bases are TGTGCCAGCAGTGAGAGAGGGGGATACAATGAGCAGTTCTTC.